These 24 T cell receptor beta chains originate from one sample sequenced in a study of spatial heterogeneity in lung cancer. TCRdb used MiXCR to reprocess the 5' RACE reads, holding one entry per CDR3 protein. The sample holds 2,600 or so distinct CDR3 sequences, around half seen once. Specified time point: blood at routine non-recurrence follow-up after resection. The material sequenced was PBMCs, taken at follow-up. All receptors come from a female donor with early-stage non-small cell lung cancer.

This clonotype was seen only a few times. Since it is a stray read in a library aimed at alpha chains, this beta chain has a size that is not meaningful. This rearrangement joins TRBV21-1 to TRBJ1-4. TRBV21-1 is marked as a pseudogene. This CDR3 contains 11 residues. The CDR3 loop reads CASSKDEKLFF. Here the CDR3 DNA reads TGTGCCAGCAGCAAAGACGAAAAACTGTTTTTT.

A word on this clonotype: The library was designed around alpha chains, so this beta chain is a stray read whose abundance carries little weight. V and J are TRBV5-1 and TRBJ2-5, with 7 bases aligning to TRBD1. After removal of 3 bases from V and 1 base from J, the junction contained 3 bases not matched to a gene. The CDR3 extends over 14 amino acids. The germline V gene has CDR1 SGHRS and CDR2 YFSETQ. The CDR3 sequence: CASSSGQVQETQYF. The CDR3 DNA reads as TGCGCCAGCAGCTCTGGACAGGTCCAAGAGACCCAGTACTTC.

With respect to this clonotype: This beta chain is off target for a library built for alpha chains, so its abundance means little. The CDR3 region has the DNA TGCAGCGTTGGGAGCTCTGGAAACACCATATATTTT. It translates to CSVGSSGNTIYF. V is TRBV29-1 and J is TRBJ1-3, with unresolved D. Deletions cut 4 bases from V and 0 bases from J, with 4 bases between. Germline values: CDR1 SQVTM, CDR2 ANQGSEA. The CDR3 has 12 amino acids. The full variable domain, rest sourced from reference TRBV29-1 and TRBJ1-3, is SAVISQKPSRDICQRGTSLTIQCQVDSQVTMMFWYRQQPGQSLTLIATANQGSEATYESGFVIDKFPISRPNLTFSTLTVSNMSPEDSSIYLCSVGSSGNTIYFGEGSWLTVV.

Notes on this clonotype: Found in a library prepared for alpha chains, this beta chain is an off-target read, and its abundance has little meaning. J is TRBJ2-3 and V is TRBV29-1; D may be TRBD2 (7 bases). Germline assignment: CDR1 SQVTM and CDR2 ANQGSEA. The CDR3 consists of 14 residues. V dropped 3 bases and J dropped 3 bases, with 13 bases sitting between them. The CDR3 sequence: CSVDSRGGTDTQYF. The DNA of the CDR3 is TGCAGCGTTGACAGCAGGGGAGGGACAGATACGCAGTATTTT.

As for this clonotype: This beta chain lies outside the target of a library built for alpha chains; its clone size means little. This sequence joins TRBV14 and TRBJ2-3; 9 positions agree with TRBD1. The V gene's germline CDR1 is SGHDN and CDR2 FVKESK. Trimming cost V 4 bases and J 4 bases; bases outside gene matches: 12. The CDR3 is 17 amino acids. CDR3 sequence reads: CASSRTRSTGGADTQYF. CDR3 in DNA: TGTGCCAGCAGCCGGACTAGATCTACAGGGGGCGCAGATACGCAGTATTTT.

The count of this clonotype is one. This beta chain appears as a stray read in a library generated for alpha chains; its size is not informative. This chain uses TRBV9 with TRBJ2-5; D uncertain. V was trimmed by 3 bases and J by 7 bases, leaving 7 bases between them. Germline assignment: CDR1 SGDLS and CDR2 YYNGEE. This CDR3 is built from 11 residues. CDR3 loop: CASSAEGTQYF. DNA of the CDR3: TGTGCCAGCAGCGCCGAAGGGACCCAGTACTTC.

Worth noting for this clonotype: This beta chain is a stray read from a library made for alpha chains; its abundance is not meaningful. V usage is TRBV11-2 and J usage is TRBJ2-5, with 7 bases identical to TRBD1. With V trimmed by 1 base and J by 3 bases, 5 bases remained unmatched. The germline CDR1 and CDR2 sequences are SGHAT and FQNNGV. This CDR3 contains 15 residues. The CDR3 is CASSLGRQGKETQYF. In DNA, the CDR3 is TGTGCCAGCAGCTTAGGTAGACAGGGTAAAGAGACCCAGTACTTC.

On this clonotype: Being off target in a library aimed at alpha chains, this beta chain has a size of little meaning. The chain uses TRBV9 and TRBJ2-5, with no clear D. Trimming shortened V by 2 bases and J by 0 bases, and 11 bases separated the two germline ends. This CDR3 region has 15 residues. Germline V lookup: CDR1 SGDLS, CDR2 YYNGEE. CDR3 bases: TGTGCCAGCAGCGTCGGACCGCATCACCAAGAGACCCAGTACTTC. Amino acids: CASSVGPHHQETQYF.

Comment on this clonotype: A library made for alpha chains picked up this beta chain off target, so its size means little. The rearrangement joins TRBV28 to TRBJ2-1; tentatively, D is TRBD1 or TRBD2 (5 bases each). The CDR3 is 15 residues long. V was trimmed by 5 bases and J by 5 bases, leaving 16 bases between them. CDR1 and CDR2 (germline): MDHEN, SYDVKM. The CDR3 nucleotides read TGTGCCAGCAGTGCGTACCGGGACCACAACAATGAGCAGTTCTTC. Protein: CASSAYRDHNNEQFF. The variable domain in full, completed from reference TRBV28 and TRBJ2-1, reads DVKVTQSSRYLVKRTGEKVFLECVQDMDHENMFWYRQDPGLGLRLIYFSYDVKMKEKGDIPEGYSVSREKKERFSLILESASTNQTSMYLCASSAYRDHNNEQFFGPGTRLTVL.

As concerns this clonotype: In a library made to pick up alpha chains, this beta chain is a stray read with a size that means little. The CDR3 loop reads CAIKGGTSGHEQYF. The CDR3 DNA follows: TGTGCCATCAAGGGGGGGACTAGCGGTCACGAGCAGTACTTC. The chain couples TRBV10-3 to TRBJ2-7; 11 positions agree with TRBD2. Trimming cost V 7 bases and J 5 bases; bases outside gene matches: 7. Germline V gene data show CDR1 as ENHRY and CDR2 as SYGVKD. CDR3 size: 14 residues.

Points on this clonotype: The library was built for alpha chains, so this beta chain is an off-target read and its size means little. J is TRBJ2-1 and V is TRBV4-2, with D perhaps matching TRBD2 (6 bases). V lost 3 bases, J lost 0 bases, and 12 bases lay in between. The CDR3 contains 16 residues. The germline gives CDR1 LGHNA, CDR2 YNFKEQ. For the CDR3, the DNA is TGTGCCAGCAGCCACACCCGGGACTCCTCCTACAATGAGCAGTTCTTC. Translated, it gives CASSHTRDSSYNEQFF.

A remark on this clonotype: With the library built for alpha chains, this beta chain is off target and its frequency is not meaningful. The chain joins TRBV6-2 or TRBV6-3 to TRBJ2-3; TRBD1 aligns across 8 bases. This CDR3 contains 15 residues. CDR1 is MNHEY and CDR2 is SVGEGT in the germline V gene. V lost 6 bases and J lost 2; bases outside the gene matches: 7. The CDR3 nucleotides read TGTGCCAGCAGACGGACAGGGATGGCCACAGATACGCAGTATTTT. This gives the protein CASRRTGMATDTQYF.

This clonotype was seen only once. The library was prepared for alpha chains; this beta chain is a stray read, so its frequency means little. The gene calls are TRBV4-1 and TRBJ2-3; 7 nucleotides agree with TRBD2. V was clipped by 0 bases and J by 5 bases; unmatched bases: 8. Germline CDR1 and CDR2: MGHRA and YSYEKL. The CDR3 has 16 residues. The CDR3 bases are TGCGCCAGCAGCCAAGAGCGGAGCGGGGTTGTAGATACGCAGTATTTT. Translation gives CASSQERSGVVDTQYF.

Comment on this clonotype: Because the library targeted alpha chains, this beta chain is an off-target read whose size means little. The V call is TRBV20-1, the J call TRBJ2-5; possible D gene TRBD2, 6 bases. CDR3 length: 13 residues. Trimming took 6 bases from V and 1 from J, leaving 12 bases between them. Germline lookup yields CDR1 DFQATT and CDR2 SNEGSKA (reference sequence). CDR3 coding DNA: TGCAGTGCGCTAGCGTCGATCCAAGAGACCCAGTACTTC. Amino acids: CSALASIQETQYF.

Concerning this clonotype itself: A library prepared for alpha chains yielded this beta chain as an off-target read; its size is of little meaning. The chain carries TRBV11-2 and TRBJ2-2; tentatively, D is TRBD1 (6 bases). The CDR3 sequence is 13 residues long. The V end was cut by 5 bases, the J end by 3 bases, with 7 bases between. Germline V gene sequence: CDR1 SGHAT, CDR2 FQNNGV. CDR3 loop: CASSGQYTGELFF. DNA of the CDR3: TGTGCCAGCAGCGGACAGTACACCGGGGAGCTGTTTTTT.

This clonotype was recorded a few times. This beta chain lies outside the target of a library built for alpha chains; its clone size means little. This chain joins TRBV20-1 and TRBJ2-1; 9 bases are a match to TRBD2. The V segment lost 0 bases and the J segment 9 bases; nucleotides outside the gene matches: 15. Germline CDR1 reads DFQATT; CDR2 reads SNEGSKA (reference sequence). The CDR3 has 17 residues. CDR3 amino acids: CSARDRSSGSLGGEQFF. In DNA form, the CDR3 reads TGCAGTGCTAGAGATCGGAGTAGCGGGAGCTTAGGGGGTGAGCAGTTCTTC.

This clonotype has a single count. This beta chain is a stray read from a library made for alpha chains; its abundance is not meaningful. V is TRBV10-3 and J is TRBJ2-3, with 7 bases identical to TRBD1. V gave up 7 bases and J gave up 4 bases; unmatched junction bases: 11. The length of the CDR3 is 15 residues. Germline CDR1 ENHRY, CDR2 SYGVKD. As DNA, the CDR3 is TGTGCCATCAAAGGAGACAGGGAAAGGGCAGATACGCAGTATTTT. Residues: CAIKGDRERADTQYF.

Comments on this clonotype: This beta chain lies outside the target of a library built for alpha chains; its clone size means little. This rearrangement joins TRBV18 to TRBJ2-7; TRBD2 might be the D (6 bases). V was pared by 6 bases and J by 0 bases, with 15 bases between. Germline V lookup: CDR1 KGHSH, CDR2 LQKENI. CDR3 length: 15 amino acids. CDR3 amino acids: CASSPGAGSSYEQYF. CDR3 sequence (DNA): TGTGCCAGCTCTCCGGGAGCAGGGAGCTCCTACGAGCAGTACTTC.

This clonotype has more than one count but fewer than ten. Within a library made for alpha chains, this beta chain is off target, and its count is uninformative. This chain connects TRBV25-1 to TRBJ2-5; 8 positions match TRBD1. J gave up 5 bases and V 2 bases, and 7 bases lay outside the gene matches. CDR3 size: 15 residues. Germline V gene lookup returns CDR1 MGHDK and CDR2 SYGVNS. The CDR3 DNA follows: TGTGCCAGCAGTGAACTAGGACAGGGTAGGGAGACCCAGTACTTC. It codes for CASSELGQGRETQYF.

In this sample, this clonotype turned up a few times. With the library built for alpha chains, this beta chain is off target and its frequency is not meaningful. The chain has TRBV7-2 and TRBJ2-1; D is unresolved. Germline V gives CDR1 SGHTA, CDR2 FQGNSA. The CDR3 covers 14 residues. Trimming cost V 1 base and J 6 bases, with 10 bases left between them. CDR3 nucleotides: TGTGCCAGCAGCTTAGGTGTCGGCCTCAATGAGCAGTTCTTC. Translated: CASSLGVGLNEQFF. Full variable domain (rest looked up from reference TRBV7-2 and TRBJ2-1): GAGVSQSPSNKVTEKGKDVELRCDPISGHTALYWYRQSLGQGLEFLIYFQGNSAPDKSGLPSDRFSAERTGGSVSTLTIQRTQQEDSAVYLCASSLGVGLNEQFFGPGTRLTVL.

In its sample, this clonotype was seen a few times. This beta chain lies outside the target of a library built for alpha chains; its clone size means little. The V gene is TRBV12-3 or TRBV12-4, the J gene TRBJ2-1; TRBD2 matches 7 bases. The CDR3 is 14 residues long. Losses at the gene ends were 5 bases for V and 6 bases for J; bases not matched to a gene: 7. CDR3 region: CASSPGLDLNEQFF. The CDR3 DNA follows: TGTGCCAGCAGTCCTGGACTAGACCTCAATGAGCAGTTCTTC.

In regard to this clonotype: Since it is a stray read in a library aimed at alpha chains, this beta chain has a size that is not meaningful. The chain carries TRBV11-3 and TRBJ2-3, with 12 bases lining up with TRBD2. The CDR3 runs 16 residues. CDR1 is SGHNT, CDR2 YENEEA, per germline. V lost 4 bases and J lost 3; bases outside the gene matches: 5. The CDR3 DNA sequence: TGTGCCAGCAGCTCTGGGACTAGCGGGCGGACAGATACGCAGTATTTT. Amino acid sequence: CASSSGTSGRTDTQYF.

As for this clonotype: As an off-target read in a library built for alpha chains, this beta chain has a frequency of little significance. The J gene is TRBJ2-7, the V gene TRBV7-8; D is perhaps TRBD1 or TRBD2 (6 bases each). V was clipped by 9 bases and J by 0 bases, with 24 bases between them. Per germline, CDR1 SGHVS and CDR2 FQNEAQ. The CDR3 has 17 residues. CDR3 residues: CASQRGSGASLSYEQYF. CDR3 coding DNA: TGTGCCAGTCAGCGCGGGTCGGGGGCCTCCCTCTCCTACGAGCAGTACTTC.

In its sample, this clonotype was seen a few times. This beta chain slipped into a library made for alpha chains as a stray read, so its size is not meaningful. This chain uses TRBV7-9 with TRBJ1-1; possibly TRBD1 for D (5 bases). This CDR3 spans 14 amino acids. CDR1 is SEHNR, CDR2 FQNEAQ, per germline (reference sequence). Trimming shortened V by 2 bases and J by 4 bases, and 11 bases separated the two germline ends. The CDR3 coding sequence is TGTGCCAGCAGCTTAATTCAGGGCGGCACTGAAGCTTTCTTT. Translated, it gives CASSLIQGGTEAFF.